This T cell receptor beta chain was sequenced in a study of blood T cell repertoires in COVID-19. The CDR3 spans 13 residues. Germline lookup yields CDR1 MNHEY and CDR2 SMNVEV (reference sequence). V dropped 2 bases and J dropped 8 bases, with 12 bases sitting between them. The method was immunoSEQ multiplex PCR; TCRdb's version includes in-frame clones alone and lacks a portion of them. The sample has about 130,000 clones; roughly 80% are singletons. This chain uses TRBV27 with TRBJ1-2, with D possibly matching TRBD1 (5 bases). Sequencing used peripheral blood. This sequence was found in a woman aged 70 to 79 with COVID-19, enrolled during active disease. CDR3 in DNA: TGTGCCAGCAGTTTAGGGGCCCTTGGGGGCTACACCTTC. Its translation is CASSLGALGGYTF.